Listed below are T cell receptor beta chains from one sample, sequenced in a study of cytomegalovirus exposure and HLA in healthy donors. TCRdb keeps only in-frame clones here, not all; method: immunoSEQ multiplex PCR. The listing contains some 70,000 clones. The sample was PBMCs. These receptors all come from a man aged 35 to 55 in good health and CMV-seronegative. The CDR3 runs from the conserved cysteine through the conserved F or W. Each record gives: CDR3 length, V gene, CDR3 protein.

15,TRBV2,CASARTGMANQPQHF
12,TRBV11-2,CASSLANSPLHF
15,TRBV28,CASSSPGQGNSPLHF
15,TRBV6-4,CASSAHSGGSYEQYF
11,TRBV7-9,CASSPRNTIYF
14,TRBV5-6,CASSLGGAVQPQHF
14,TRBV7-3,CASKTGAGTDTQYF
12,TRBV30,CAWSVDSYEQYF
16,TRBV6-5,CASSYGGQGLGYEQYF
17,TRBV19,CASSTRTGGAFGNTIYF
14,TRBV4-1,CASSDRRRNYGYTF
17,TRBV1,CTSSQVAPDRGYQPQHF
13,TRBV2,CASSRQVNQPQHF
16,TRBV4-1,CASSQPASREMGKLFF
13,TRBV5-4,CASSTGQDIVAFF
18,TRBV5-1,CASSSSSRDTGSGNTIYF
14,TRBV2,CASKDRGRIDEQFF
16,TRBV5-1,CASSRTRQGAGEKLFF
13,TRBV7-2,CASSGYRDNEQYF
12,TRBV19,CASSIQADTQYF
18,TRBV9,CASSQGASGGSSQETQYF
16,TRBV5-1,CASSLTQGRVSYEQYF
13,TRBV11-2,CASSHGQTYEQYF
14,TRBV2,CASSWTGGQETQYF
14,TRBV27,CASSFGTGIEKLFF
15,TRBV5-4,CASSSPRGDINGYTF
15,TRBV2,CASSGPGGNTGELFF
15,TRBV2,CASSDEGRSSYEQYF
15,TRBV5-1,CASKGQGSSYNEQFF
14,TRBV6-5,CATHPQTGNYGYTF
14,TRBV7-9,CASSLGQITGELFF
16,TRBV7-2,CASSLTSGGTYNEQFF
13,TRBV19,CASSIDHAGPQHF
12,TRBV29-1,CSGSRGLTEAFF
14,TRBV18,CASSGTESAYEQYF
13,TRBV25-1,CASRDTPQETQYF
13,TRBV29-1,CSVKGGRETEAFF
14,TRBV10-3,CAISGLAGMNEQFF
13,TRBV5-6,CASSSGTGLEQFF
15,TRBV5-6,CASSYGSGVPYGYTF
15,TRBV9,CASSPGEGLNTEAFF
13,TRBV2,CASSAGFIGGYTF
15,TRBV6-6,CASIDGGASYNEQFF
12,TRBV9,CASSGQGSEQFF
16,TRBV6-6,CASSYSPSSQGNEQFF
17,TRBV19,CASSGGTYPGGGEKLFF
13,TRBV6-1,CASSDTGWLGYTF
15,TRBV7-6,CASSPGTGLQETQYF
16,TRBV18,CASSPYSTGRDNGYTF
16,TRBV29-1,CSVVSSDRVSGNTIYF
14,TRBV19,CARQGRMLDQPQHF
12,TRBV30,CAWSRSNTEAFF
17,TRBV5-6,CASSRRSLAASTDTQYF
15,TRBV5-6,CASSFKGQHQETQYF
14,TRBV19,CASSIGAVGNEQFF